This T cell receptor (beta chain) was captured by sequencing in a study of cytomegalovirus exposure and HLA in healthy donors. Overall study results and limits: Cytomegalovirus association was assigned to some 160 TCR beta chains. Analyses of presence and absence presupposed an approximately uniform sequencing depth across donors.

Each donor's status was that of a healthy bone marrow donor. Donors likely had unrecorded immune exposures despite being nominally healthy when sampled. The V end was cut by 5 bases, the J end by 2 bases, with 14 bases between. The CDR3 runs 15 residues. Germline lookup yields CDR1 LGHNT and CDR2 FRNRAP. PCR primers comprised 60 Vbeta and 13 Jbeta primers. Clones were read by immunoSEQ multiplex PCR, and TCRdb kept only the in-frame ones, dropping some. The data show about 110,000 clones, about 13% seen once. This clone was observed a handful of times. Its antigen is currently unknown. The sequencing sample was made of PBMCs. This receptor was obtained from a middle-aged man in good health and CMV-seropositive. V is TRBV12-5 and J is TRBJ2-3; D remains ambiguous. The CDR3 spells CASGPGFVHTDTQYF. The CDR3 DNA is TGTGCTAGTGGTCCAGGCTTTGTGCACACAGATACGCAGTATTTT.